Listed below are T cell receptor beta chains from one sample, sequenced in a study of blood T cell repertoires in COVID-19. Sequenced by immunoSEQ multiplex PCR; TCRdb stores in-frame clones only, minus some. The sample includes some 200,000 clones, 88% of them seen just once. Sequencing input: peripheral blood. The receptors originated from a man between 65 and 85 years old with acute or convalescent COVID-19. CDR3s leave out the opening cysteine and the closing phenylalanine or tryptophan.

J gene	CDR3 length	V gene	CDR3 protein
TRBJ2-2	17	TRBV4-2	ASSQGAGGRTTGTGELF
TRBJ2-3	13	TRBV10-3	AIRTGGSSTDTQY
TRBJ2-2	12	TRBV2	ASKVAGGTGELF
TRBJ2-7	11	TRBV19	ASSPGQAYEQY
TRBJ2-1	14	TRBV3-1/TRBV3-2	ASSQATSGSSYEQF
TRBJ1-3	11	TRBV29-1	SAWGGSGNTIY
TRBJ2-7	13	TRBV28	ASSSASGSKYEQY
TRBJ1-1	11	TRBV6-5	ASRRGMNTEAF
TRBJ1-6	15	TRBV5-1	ASSLEFNLALYSPLH
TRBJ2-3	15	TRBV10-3	AISEPPLAGGGDTQY
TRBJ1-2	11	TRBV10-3	AISDGTAYGYT
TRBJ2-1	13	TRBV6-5	ASTTTSGSGGEQF
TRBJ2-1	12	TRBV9	ASSVGTHSNEQF
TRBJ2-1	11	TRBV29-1	SVAGQDYNEQF
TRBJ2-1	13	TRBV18	ASSLSREVYNEQF
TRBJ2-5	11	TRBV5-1	ASKGTDQETQY
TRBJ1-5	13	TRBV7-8	ASSQTGGYNQPQH
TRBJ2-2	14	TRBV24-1	ATSDSSQASTGELF
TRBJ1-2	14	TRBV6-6	ACQGTGNALGYGYT
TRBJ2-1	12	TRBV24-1	ATSGAIENNEQF
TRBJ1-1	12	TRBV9	ASSVATTLTEAF
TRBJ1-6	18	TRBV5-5	ASSFYRGAGTSSYNSPLH
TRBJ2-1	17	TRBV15	ATSRAWTSGRAPYNEQF
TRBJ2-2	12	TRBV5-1	ASGGLALAGELF
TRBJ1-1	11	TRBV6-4	ASSKNGNTEAF
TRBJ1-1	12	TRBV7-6	ASSRTRATEGAF
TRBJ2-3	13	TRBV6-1	ASSDKRESTDTQY
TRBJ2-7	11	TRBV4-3	ASSPQQGYEQY
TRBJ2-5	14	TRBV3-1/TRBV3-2	ASRSRDRMSQETQY
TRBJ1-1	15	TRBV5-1	ASSSGPGRVEFSEAF
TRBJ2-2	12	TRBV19	ASSMVLRSGELF
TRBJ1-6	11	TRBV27	ASSLSPGSPLH
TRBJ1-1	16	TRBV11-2	ASSTTLGGGPANTEAF
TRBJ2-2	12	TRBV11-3	ASSPTGEAGELF
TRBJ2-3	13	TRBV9	ASSVIGTDTDTQY
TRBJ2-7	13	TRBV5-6	ASSWFRDNPYEQY
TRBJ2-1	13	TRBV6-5	ASSLSGTTHNEQF
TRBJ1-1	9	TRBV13	ASSLHTEAF
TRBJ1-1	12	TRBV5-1	ASSPLALNAEAF
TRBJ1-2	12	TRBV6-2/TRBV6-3	ASSYIGGNYGYT
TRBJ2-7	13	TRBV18	ASSALAGLANEQY
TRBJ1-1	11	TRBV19	ASWGGIDTEAF
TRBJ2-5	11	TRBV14	ASRPSLQETQY